The following is a T cell receptor beta chain sequence with its context. Donors in the study were healthy people who gave bone marrow. Germline loops: CDR1 SGHNT, CDR2 YYREEE (reference sequence). The V end lost 4 bases, the J end lost 4 bases, and 19 bases lay between the germline ends. The CDR3 contains 16 residues. 13 Jbeta primers and 60 Vbeta primers were used for the PCR. Data came from immunoSEQ multiplex PCR; TCRdb stores just in-frame clones and leaves some out. The sample lists over 200,000 clones, around 89% occurring once. The data derive from a study of cytomegalovirus exposure and HLA in healthy donors.

The chain recombines TRBV5-4 with TRBJ2-3; TRBD2 might be the D (7 bases). The sequence came from a woman under 30 in good health and CMV-seronegative. The sequenced material came from PBMCs. Here the CDR3 reads CASSPGLRGGPDTQYF. In nucleotides, the CDR3 is TGTGCCAGCAGCCCCGGCCTTAGGGGGGGGCCAGATACGCAGTATTTT.